This T cell receptor beta chain was captured in a study of T cells in narcolepsy. Across the study: Enrolled donors included narcolepsy type 1 or type 2 patients and healthy controls. Study observations and caveats: Healthy controls reportedly lacked the autoreactive clonotypes serially found in patients' blood. Comparing one patient's CSF and blood CD4+ clonotypes highlighted HCRT- and TRIB2-specific autoreactive clonotypes. In some patient and control memory CD4+ samples, autoreactive clones were absent.

The CDR3 has 13 amino acids. Looked up from germline, CDR1 is SGHRS and CDR2 is YFSETQ. The V end was cut by 1 base, the J end by 6 bases, with 10 bases between. About this clone: Its target is not known.

Data came from immunoSEQ multiplex PCR; TCRdb stores just in-frame clones and leaves some out. The sample lists 25,000 to 30,000 clones; over 80% were seen once. This receptor was taken from a human donor with narcolepsy. Specimen: CD45RA- memory CD4+ T cells from PBMCs. The rearrangement uses TRBV5-1 and TRBJ1-1; no definite D call. The CDR3 DNA is TGCGCCAGCAGCTTGATCCAGCGCGCTGAAGCTTTCTTT. This sequence encodes CASSLIQRAEAFF.